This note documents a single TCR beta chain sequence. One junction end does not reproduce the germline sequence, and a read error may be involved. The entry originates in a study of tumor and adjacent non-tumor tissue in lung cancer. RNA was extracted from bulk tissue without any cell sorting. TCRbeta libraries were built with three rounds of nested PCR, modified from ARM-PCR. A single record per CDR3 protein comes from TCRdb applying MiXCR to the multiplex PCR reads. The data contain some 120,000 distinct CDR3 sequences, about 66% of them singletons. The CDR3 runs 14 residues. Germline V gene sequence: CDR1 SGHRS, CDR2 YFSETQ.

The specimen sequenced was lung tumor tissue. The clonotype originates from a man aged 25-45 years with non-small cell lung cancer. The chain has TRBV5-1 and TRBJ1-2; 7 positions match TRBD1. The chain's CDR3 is CASSPGQTNYGYIF. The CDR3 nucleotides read TGCGCCAGCAGCCCGGGACAGACGAACTATGGCTACATCTTC.